This TCR beta chain is from a study of T cell responses to AZD1222 COVID-19 vaccine. Comment on this clone: Its specificity is unknown.

This table comes from immunoSEQ multiplex PCR, and its TCRdb copy is limited to in-frame clones, with some not included. The sample has around 95,000 clones; about 93% are singletons. Per the germline V gene, CDR1 is GTSNPN and CDR2 is SVGIG (reference sequence). The trim removed 2 bases at V and 9 bases at J, leaving 16 bases unmatched. The CDR3 runs to 17 residues. Study results and limitations: Spike-specific TCR depth and breadth grew after two AZD1222 doses.

Material: peripheral blood, obtained on day 0 of AZD1222 vaccination. The TCR originated in an adult in good health. The V and J genes are TRBV30 and TRBJ2-1; 10 nucleotides agree with TRBD2. CDR3 DNA sequence: TGTGCCTGGAGTTCCCCATCTAGCGGGAGAGGCGGCGGTGAGCAGTTCTTC. Protein sequence: CAWSSPSSGRGGGEQFF. The complete variable domain, with remaining parts taken from reference TRBV30 and TRBJ2-1, reads SQTIHQWPATLVQPVGSPLSLECTVEGTSNPNLYWYRQAAGRGLQLLFYSVGIGQISSEVPQNLSASRPQDRQFILSSKKLLLSDSGFYLCAWSSPSSGRGGGEQFFGPGTRLTVL.